The rows below give T cell receptor beta chains drawn from one sample of a study of human T cells and chemical hapten exposure. One entry per CDR3 protein results from TCRdb running MiXCR on the RACE reads. The table has 62,000 or so distinct CDR3 sequences, about a tenth seen once; the top ten hold about 5%. This sample comprised whole blood, obtained in connection with sensitization to the hapten diphenylcyclopropenone (DPC). The source of these receptors is a woman in her forties or fifties with alopecia areata. Some clones in this sample may be carry-over from other donors' samples. Each CDR3 is given with its conserved first and last residue. A D gene is named only where the DNA matches it firmly. Clone size is given for some rows only: seen once, a few or many times, or a class if the clone is expanded.

clone_size: few
v_call: TRBV20-1
j_call: TRBJ2-5
cdr3_length: 16
d_call: -
cdr3_aa: CSARVGRQPIQETQYF
cdr3_nt: TGCAGTGCTAGAGTGGGAAGGCAGCCGATCCAAGAGACCCAGTACTTC

clone_size: few
v_call: TRBV27
j_call: TRBJ1-4
cdr3_length: 14
d_call: -
cdr3_aa: CASSSRGRGEKLFF
cdr3_nt: TGTGCCAGCAGTTCTCGGGGCAGGGGTGAAAAACTGTTTTTT

clone_size: many
v_call: TRBV7-6
j_call: TRBJ1-2
cdr3_length: 12
d_call: -
cdr3_aa: CASSRDGYGYTF
cdr3_nt: TGTGCCAGCAGCCGAGATGGCTATGGCTACACCTTC

clone_size: many
v_call: TRBV6-2/TRBV6-3
j_call: TRBJ1-1
cdr3_length: 13
d_call: -
cdr3_aa: CASRTTTNTEAFF
cdr3_nt: TGTGCCAGCAGGACTACAACGAACACTGAAGCTTTCTTT

clone_size: -
v_call: TRBV4-3
j_call: TRBJ2-5
cdr3_length: 15
d_call: TRBD2
cdr3_aa: CASSQESTSGLTQYF
cdr3_nt: TGCGCCAGCAGCCAAGAATCTACTAGCGGGTTGACCCAGTACTTC

clone_size: -
v_call: TRBV7-8
j_call: TRBJ2-1
cdr3_length: 18
d_call: TRBD2
cdr3_aa: CASSLGGLSGRAYNEQFF
cdr3_nt: TGTGCCAGCAGCTTAGGGGGCCTGAGCGGGAGGGCCTACAATGAGCAGTTCTTC

clone_size: -
v_call: TRBV6-5
j_call: TRBJ2-7
cdr3_length: 13
d_call: -
cdr3_aa: CASSKNLDYEQYF
cdr3_nt: TGTGCCAGCAGCAAGAACCTAGACTACGAGCAGTACTTC

clone_size: few
v_call: TRBV5-1
j_call: TRBJ2-2
cdr3_length: 17
d_call: TRBD1
cdr3_aa: CASSLGPGGANTGELFF
cdr3_nt: TGCGCCAGCAGCTTGGGACCAGGGGGCGCGAACACCGGGGAGCTGTTTTTT

clone_size: many
v_call: TRBV20-1
j_call: TRBJ2-4
cdr3_length: 15
d_call: -
cdr3_aa: CSAREGANAKNIQYF
cdr3_nt: TGCAGTGCTAGAGAGGGGGCGAATGCCAAAAACATTCAGTACTTC

clone_size: -
v_call: TRBV5-1
j_call: TRBJ2-2
cdr3_length: 8
d_call: -
cdr3_aa: CASNGLFF
cdr3_nt: TGCGCCAGCAACGGGCTGTTTTTT

clone_size: many
v_call: TRBV9
j_call: TRBJ2-1
cdr3_length: 13
d_call: -
cdr3_aa: CASSVGPHDEQFF
cdr3_nt: TGTGCCAGCAGCGTAGGACCCCATGATGAGCAGTTCTTC

clone_size: few
v_call: TRBV12-5
j_call: TRBJ1-2
cdr3_length: 14
d_call: -
cdr3_aa: CASGLERVGYGYTF
cdr3_nt: TGTGCTAGTGGTTTGGAAAGGGTAGGGTATGGCTACACCTTC

clone_size: -
v_call: TRBV2
j_call: TRBJ2-3
cdr3_length: 15
d_call: TRBD1
cdr3_aa: CASSAGTASTDTQYF
cdr3_nt: TGTGCCAGCAGTGCGGGGACAGCTAGCACAGATACGCAGTATTTT

clone_size: -
v_call: TRBV15
j_call: TRBJ2-1
cdr3_length: 16
d_call: TRBD2
cdr3_aa: CATSRQRTSGYNEQFF
cdr3_nt: TGTGCCACCAGCAGACAACGGACTAGCGGGTACAATGAGCAGTTCTTC

clone_size: -
v_call: TRBV28
j_call: TRBJ2-7
cdr3_length: 11
d_call: -
cdr3_aa: CASSFRDEQYF
cdr3_nt: TGTGCCAGCAGTTTTAGGGACGAGCAGTACTTC

clone_size: -
v_call: TRBV6-6
j_call: TRBJ1-1
cdr3_length: 14
d_call: TRBD1
cdr3_aa: CASNRQGADTEAFF
cdr3_nt: TGTGCCAGCAATAGACAGGGGGCGGACACTGAAGCTTTCTTT

clone_size: -
v_call: TRBV5-4
j_call: TRBJ2-3
cdr3_length: 16
d_call: TRBD2
cdr3_aa: CASSSGLAGLTDTQYF
cdr3_nt: TGTGCCAGCAGCTCCGGACTAGCGGGACTCACAGATACGCAGTATTTT

clone_size: many
v_call: TRBV12-3/TRBV12-4
j_call: TRBJ1-2
cdr3_length: 14
d_call: TRBD1
cdr3_aa: CASSPGGSYYGYTF
cdr3_nt: TGTGCCAGCAGTCCAGGGGGCAGCTACTATGGCTACACCTTC

clone_size: -
v_call: TRBV24-1
j_call: TRBJ2-3
cdr3_length: 12
d_call: -
cdr3_aa: CATSDRTDTQYF
cdr3_nt: TGTGCCACCAGTGATCGAACAGATACGCAGTATTTT

clone_size: few
v_call: TRBV20-1
j_call: TRBJ2-7
cdr3_length: 13
d_call: -
cdr3_aa: CSASAAISYEQYF
cdr3_nt: TGCAGTGCTAGCGCCGCAATATCCTACGAGCAGTACTTC

clone_size: many
v_call: TRBV7-3
j_call: TRBJ2-2
cdr3_length: 15
d_call: -
cdr3_aa: CASSLGRAGTGELFF
cdr3_nt: TGTGCCAGCAGCTTAGGGCGGGCTGGCACCGGGGAGCTGTTTTTT

clone_size: few
v_call: TRBV12-3/TRBV12-4
j_call: TRBJ1-6
cdr3_length: 15
d_call: TRBD1
cdr3_aa: CASSGTALYNSPLHF
cdr3_nt: TGTGCCAGCTCCGGGACAGCCCTCTATAATTCACCCCTCCACTTT

clone_size: few
v_call: TRBV29-1
j_call: TRBJ1-2
cdr3_length: 11
d_call: -
cdr3_aa: CSVEQGSGYTF
cdr3_nt: TGCAGCGTTGAGCAGGGATCCGGCTACACCTTC

clone_size: many
v_call: TRBV6-1
j_call: TRBJ2-4
cdr3_length: 15
d_call: TRBD1
cdr3_aa: CASSRDRGTKNIQYF
cdr3_nt: TGTGCCAGCAGTCGGGACAGGGGCACTAAAAACATTCAGTACTTC

clone_size: few
v_call: TRBV4-1
j_call: TRBJ2-3
cdr3_length: 16
d_call: TRBD2
cdr3_aa: CASSQTLAGGTDTQYF
cdr3_nt: TGCGCCAGCAGCCAAACCCTAGCGGGAGGCACAGATACGCAGTATTTT

clone_size: few
v_call: TRBV4-3
j_call: TRBJ2-1
cdr3_length: 16
d_call: -
cdr3_aa: CASSQVWGRRNNEQFF
cdr3_nt: TGCGCCAGCAGCCAAGTTTGGGGCAGGCGGAACAATGAGCAGTTCTTC

clone_size: many
v_call: TRBV21-1
j_call: TRBJ1-1
cdr3_length: 14
d_call: -
cdr3_aa: CASSKARGGTEAFF
cdr3_nt: TGTGCCAGCAGCAAAGCGCGAGGAGGGACTGAAGCTTTCTTT

clone_size: few
v_call: TRBV4-2
j_call: TRBJ1-5
cdr3_length: 17
d_call: -
cdr3_aa: CASSQAQQGNSNQPQHF
cdr3_nt: TGTGCCAGCAGCCAAGCCCAACAGGGAAATAGCAATCAGCCCCAGCATTTT

clone_size: many
v_call: TRBV7-9
j_call: TRBJ1-5
cdr3_length: 16
d_call: -
cdr3_aa: CASSSLRGDSNQPQHF
cdr3_nt: TGTGCCAGCAGCTCGCTCCGGGGTGATAGCAATCAGCCCCAGCATTTT

clone_size: many
v_call: TRBV6-2/TRBV6-3
j_call: TRBJ2-7
cdr3_length: 17
d_call: TRBD1
cdr3_aa: CASIKWTGGKTRYEQYF
cdr3_nt: TGTGCCAGCATCAAGTGGACAGGGGGCAAGACGCGCTACGAGCAGTACTTC

clone_size: -
v_call: TRBV7-9
j_call: TRBJ2-2
cdr3_length: 16
d_call: TRBD1
cdr3_aa: CASRRTGKGSTGELFF
cdr3_nt: TGTGCCAGCAGGCGGACAGGGAAGGGGAGCACCGGGGAGCTGTTTTTT

clone_size: many
v_call: TRBV20-1
j_call: TRBJ2-7
cdr3_length: 14
d_call: TRBD1
cdr3_aa: CSASLATGAHEQYF
cdr3_nt: TGCAGTGCTAGTTTAGCGACAGGGGCCCACGAGCAGTACTTC

clone_size: many
v_call: TRBV27
j_call: TRBJ2-7
cdr3_length: 12
d_call: TRBD1
cdr3_aa: CASSRRQGEQYF
cdr3_nt: TGTGCCAGCAGTCGTCGACAGGGAGAGCAGTACTTC

clone_size: few
v_call: TRBV7-9
j_call: TRBJ1-5
cdr3_length: 14
d_call: -
cdr3_aa: CASSFEGRDQPQHF
cdr3_nt: TGTGCCAGCAGCTTTGAGGGCAGGGATCAGCCCCAGCATTTT

clone_size: many
v_call: TRBV6-5
j_call: TRBJ1-2
cdr3_length: 14
d_call: -
cdr3_aa: CASSYGQLTGGYTF
cdr3_nt: TGTGCCAGCAGTTATGGACAGTTGACGGGAGGCTACACCTTC

clone_size: many
v_call: TRBV9
j_call: TRBJ1-1
cdr3_length: 14
d_call: -
cdr3_aa: CASSVAGPNTEAFF
cdr3_nt: TGTGCCAGCAGCGTAGCCGGACCGAACACTGAAGCTTTCTTT

clone_size: few
v_call: TRBV3-1
j_call: TRBJ1-3
cdr3_length: 13
d_call: -
cdr3_aa: CASSPASGNTIYF
cdr3_nt: TGTGCCAGCAGCCCAGCCTCTGGAAACACCATATATTTT

clone_size: medium-sized
v_call: TRBV6-2/TRBV6-3
j_call: TRBJ2-2
cdr3_length: 14
d_call: TRBD1
cdr3_aa: CASSTGENTGELFF
cdr3_nt: TGTGCCAGCAGTACAGGGGAGAACACCGGGGAGCTGTTTTTT

clone_size: few
v_call: TRBV29-1
j_call: TRBJ2-5
cdr3_length: 13
d_call: TRBD1
cdr3_aa: CSVERGRGETQYF
cdr3_nt: TGCAGCGTTGAGAGGGGGCGAGGAGAGACCCAGTACTTC

clone_size: -
v_call: TRBV14
j_call: TRBJ1-6
cdr3_length: 13
d_call: TRBD1
cdr3_aa: CASNGQGNSPLHF
cdr3_nt: TGTGCCAGCAACGGACAGGGGAATTCACCCCTCCACTTT

clone_size: many
v_call: TRBV7-8
j_call: TRBJ2-7
cdr3_length: 14
d_call: -
cdr3_aa: CASSLVGKGYEQYF
cdr3_nt: TGTGCCAGCAGCTTAGTAGGAAAGGGTTACGAGCAGTACTTC

clone_size: -
v_call: TRBV5-1
j_call: TRBJ2-5
cdr3_length: 13
d_call: -
cdr3_aa: CASSLSRGETQYF
cdr3_nt: TGCGCCAGCAGCTTGTCCAGGGGAGAGACCCAGTACTTC

clone_size: few
v_call: TRBV28
j_call: TRBJ2-7
cdr3_length: 14
d_call: -
cdr3_aa: CASSGARSSYEQYF
cdr3_nt: TGTGCCAGCAGTGGCGCGAGGAGCTCCTACGAGCAGTACTTC

clone_size: few
v_call: TRBV28
j_call: TRBJ2-7
cdr3_length: 19
d_call: TRBD2
cdr3_aa: CASSPSIIRGAGGPYEQYF
cdr3_nt: TGTGCCAGCAGCCCCTCTATCATCAGGGGAGCGGGAGGGCCCTACGAGCAGTACTTC

clone_size: -
v_call: TRBV6-2/TRBV6-3
j_call: TRBJ1-1
cdr3_length: 16
d_call: -
cdr3_aa: CASIFGTRGLNTEAFF
cdr3_nt: TGTGCCAGCATTTTCGGGACACGGGGCCTGAACACTGAAGCTTTCTTT

clone_size: many
v_call: TRBV11-3
j_call: TRBJ2-1
cdr3_length: 16
d_call: TRBD1
cdr3_aa: CASSLGTGGLGNEQFF
cdr3_nt: TGTGCCAGCAGCTTAGGTACAGGGGGCTTGGGCAATGAGCAGTTCTTC

clone_size: -
v_call: TRBV10-2
j_call: TRBJ1-1
cdr3_length: 13
d_call: -
cdr3_aa: CASSRGEGTEAFF
cdr3_nt: TGCGCCAGCAGTAGGGGGGAAGGCACTGAAGCTTTCTTT

clone_size: few
v_call: TRBV20-1
j_call: TRBJ2-2
cdr3_length: 15
d_call: TRBD1
cdr3_aa: CSAPGQSVGAGELFF
cdr3_nt: TGCAGTGCGCCGGGACAGTCCGTTGGGGCCGGGGAGCTGTTTTTT

clone_size: many
v_call: TRBV7-2
j_call: TRBJ1-2
cdr3_length: 14
d_call: -
cdr3_aa: CASSLGREKGGYTF
cdr3_nt: TGTGCCAGCAGCTTAGGCAGGGAAAAGGGTGGCTACACCTTC

clone_size: -
v_call: TRBV7-9
j_call: TRBJ2-1
cdr3_length: 12
d_call: -
cdr3_aa: CALLGFYNEQFF
cdr3_nt: TGTGCCCTACTGGGGTTTTACAATGAGCAGTTCTTC